This TCR beta chain was documented in a study of cytomegalovirus exposure and HLA in healthy donors. The donors were healthy bone marrow donors. Donors sampled were nominally healthy, though unrecorded immune exposures were likely. Study outcomes and limitations: The authors reported that TCR beta sequences could predict HLA-A and HLA-B alleles. These predictions were accurate for most subjects in the first cohort.

This CDR3 region has 16 residues. CDR1 LNHDA and CDR2 SQIVND come from the germline V gene (reference sequence). With 9 bases clipped from V and 0 bases from J, the junction kept 7 bases outside the gene matches. Primers: 60 Vbeta forward and 13 Jbeta reverse. Using immunoSEQ multiplex PCR, the repertoire was profiled, and TCRdb retains in-frame clones only, with some absent. The sample lists about 130,000 clones; roughly 82% were seen once. Turning to this clone: The antigen remains unidentified.

Sequencing was done on a sample of PBMCs. The source of this sequence is a woman aged 55-70 years in good health and CMV-seropositive. This chain joins TRBV19 and TRBJ2-6; 8 positions agree with TRBD1. CDR3 amino acids: CASGQGKSSGANVLTF. In nucleotides, the CDR3 is TGTGCCAGCGGACAGGGCAAAAGCTCTGGGGCCAACGTCCTGACTTTC.